A single T cell receptor (beta chain) is shown here with its context. Its antigen remains unknown. Sequencing was performed with immunoSEQ multiplex PCR; in TCRdb, only in-frame clones are kept and a portion is missing. The profile shows under 200,000 clones, more than 80% of them singletons. Trimming left V 3 bases short and J 6 bases short, with 11 bases between. This CDR3 is built from 13 residues. The data are from a study of T cell responses to AZD1222 COVID-19 vaccine. Findings and limits, study-wide: Samples come after the peak T cell response, not at day 14. Increased Spike-specific TCR breadth and depth were observed after two AZD1222 doses.

The sequencing here drew on peripheral blood, taken on day 0 of AZD1222 vaccination. The chain uses TRBV12-3 or TRBV12-4 and TRBJ1-2; maybe TRBD1 (5 bases). The sequence was obtained from an adult in good health. The CDR3 bases are TGTGCCAGCAGTTTCCGGGGGGACGATGGCTACACCTTC. It is translated as CASSFRGDDGYTF.